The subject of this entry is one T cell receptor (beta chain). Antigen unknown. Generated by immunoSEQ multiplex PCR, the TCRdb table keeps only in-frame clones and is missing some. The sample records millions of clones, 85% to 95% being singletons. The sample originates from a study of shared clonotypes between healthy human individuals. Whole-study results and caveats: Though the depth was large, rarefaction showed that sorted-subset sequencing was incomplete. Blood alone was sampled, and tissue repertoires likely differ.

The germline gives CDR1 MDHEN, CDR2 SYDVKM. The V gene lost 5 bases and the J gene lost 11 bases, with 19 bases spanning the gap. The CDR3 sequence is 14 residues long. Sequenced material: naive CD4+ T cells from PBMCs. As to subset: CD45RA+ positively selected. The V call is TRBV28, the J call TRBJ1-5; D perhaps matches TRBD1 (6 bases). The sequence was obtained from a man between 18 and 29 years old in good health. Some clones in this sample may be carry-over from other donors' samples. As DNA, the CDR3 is TGTGCCAGCAGTCTTCCCCTCAGGGGTAAGACCCAGCATTTT. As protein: CASSLPLRGKTQHF.